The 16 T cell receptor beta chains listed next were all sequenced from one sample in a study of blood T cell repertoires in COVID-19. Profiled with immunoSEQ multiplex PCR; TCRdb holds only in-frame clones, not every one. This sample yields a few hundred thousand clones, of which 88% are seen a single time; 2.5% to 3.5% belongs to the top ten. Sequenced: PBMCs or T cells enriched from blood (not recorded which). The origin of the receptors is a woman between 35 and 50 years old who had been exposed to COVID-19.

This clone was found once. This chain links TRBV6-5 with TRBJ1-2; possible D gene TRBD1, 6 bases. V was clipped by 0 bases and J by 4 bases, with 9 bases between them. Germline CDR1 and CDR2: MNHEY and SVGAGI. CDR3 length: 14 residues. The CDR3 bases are TGTGCCAGCAGTTACTCGGCAGGGGCCTATGGCTACACCTTC. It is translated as CASSYSAGAYGYTF.

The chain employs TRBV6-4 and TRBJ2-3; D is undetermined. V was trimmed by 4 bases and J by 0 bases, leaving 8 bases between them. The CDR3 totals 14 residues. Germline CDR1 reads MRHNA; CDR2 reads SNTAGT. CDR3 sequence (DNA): TGTGCCAGCAGTGCCGGGTATAGCACAGATACGCAGTATTTT. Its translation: CASSAGYSTDTQYF.

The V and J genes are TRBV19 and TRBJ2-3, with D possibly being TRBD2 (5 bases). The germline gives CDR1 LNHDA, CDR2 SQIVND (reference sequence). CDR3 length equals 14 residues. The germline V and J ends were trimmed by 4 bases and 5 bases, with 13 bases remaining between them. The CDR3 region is CASSRRAKGDTQYF. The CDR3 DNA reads TGTGCCAGTAGTAGGCGGGCCAAGGGAGATACGCAGTATTTT.

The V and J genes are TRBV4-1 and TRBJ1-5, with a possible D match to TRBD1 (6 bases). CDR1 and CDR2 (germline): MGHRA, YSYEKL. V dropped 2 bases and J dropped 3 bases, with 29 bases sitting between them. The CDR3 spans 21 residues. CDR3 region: CASSQLGLRGRVIEDNQPQHF. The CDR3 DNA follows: TGCGCCAGCAGCCAACTGGGGTTGCGGGGGCGCGTGATAGAGGACAATCAGCCCCAGCATTTT.

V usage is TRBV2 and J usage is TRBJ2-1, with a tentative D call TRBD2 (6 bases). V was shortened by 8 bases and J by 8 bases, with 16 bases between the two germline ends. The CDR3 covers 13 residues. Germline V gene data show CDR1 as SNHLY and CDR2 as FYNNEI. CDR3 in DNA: TGTGCCAGCTATAGCGGAGTGGGGGATGAGCAGTTCTTC. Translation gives CASYSGVGDEQFF.

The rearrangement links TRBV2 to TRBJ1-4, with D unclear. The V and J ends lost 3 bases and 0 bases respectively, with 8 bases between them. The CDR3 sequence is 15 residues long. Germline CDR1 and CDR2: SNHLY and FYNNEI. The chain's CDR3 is CASSDSVATNEKLFF. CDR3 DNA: TGTGCCAGCAGTGACTCCGTTGCAACTAATGAAAAACTGTTTTTT.

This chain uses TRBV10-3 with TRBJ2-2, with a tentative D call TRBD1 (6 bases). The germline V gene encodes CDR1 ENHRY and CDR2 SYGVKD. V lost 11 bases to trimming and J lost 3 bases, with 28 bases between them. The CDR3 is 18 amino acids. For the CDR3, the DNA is TGTGCCGCTCATAGGGGTTATTTGGGGGCGCGGGACACCGGGGAGCTGTTTTTT. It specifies CAAHRGYLGARDTGELFF.

The CDR3 region has the DNA TGTGCCAGCAGCCAAGATGGGGCGGGGGGTGCAGATACGCAGTATTTT. It translates to CASSQDGAGGADTQYF. V usage is TRBV4-2 and J usage is TRBJ2-3; 8 bases line up with TRBD2. CDR3 length: 16 amino acids. Germline CDR1 is LGHNA and CDR2 is YNFKEQ. V dropped 0 bases and J dropped 4; count of bases not matched to a gene: 6.

CDR3 in DNA: TGTGCCATCAGTGGGGAGTCTGAGGGGACCCAGTACTTC. It yields the protein CAISGESEGTQYF. The chain links TRBV10-3 to TRBJ2-5, with D perhaps TRBD2 (5 bases). Looked up from germline, CDR1 is ENHRY and CDR2 is SYGVKD. CDR3 size: 13 residues. V was shortened by 4 bases and J by 7 bases, with 13 bases between the two germline ends.

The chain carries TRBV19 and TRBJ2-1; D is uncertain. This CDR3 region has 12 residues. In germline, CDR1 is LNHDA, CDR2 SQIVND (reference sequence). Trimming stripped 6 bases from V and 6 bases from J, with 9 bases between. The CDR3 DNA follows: TGTGCCAGTAGCTCTAGAGCCAATGAGCAGTTCTTC. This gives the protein CASSSRANEQFF. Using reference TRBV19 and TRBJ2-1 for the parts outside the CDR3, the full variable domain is DGGITQSPKYLFRKEGQNVTLSCEQNLNHDAMYWYRQDPGQGLRLIYYSQIVNDFQKGDIAEGYSVSREKKESFPLTVTSAQKNPTAFYLCASSSRANEQFFGPGTRLTVL.

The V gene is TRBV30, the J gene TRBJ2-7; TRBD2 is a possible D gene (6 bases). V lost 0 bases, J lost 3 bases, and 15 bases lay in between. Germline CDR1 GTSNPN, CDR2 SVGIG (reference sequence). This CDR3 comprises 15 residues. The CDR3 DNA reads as TGTGCCTGGAGTGTCCCCGGAGGGGTTGGCTACGAGCAGTACTTC. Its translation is CAWSVPGGVGYEQYF. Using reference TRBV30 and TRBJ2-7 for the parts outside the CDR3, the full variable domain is SQTIHQWPATLVQPVGSPLSLECTVEGTSNPNLYWYRQAAGRGLQLLFYSVGIGQISSEVPQNLSASRPQDRQFILSSKKLLLSDSGFYLCAWSVPGGVGYEQYFGPGTRLTVT.

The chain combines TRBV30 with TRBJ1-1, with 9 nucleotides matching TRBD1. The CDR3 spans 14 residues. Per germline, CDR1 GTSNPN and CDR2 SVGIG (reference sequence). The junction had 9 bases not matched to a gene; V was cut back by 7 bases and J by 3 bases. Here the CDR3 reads CASLGTGWDTEAFF. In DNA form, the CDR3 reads TGTGCCTCCCTAGGGACAGGGTGGGACACTGAAGCTTTCTTT.

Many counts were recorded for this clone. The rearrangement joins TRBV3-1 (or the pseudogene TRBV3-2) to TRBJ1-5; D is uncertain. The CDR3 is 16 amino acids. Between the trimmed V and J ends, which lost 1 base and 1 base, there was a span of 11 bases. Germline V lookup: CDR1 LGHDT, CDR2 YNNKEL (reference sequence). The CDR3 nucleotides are TGTGCCAGCAGCCAAGGGTCGGCGGGAAGCAATCAGCCCCAGCATTTT. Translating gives CASSQGSAGSNQPQHF.

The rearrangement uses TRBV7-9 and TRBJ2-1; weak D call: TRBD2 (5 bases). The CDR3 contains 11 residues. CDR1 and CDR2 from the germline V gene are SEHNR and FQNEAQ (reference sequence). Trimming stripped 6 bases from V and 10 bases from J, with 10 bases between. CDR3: CASSPTREQFF. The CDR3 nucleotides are TGTGCCAGCAGTCCTACTAGGGAGCAGTTCTTC.

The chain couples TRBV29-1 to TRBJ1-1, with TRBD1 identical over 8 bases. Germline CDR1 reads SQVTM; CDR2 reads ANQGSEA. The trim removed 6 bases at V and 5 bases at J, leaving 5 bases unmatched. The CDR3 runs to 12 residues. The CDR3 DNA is TGCAGCGTCCGGACAGGGCGTACTGAAGCTTTCTTT. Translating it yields CSVRTGRTEAFF.

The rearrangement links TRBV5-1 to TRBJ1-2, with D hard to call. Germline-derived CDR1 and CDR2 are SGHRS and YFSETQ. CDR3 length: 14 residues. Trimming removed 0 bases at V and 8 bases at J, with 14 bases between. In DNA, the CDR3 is TGCGCCAGCAGCTTGGTCCCCACGACGGGAGGCTACACCTTC. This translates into CASSLVPTTGGYTF. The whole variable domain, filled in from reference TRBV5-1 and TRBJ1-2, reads KAGVTQTPRYLIKTRGQQVTLSCSPISGHRSVSWYQQTPGQGLQFLFEYFSETQRNKGNFPGRFSGRQFSNSRSEMNVSTLELGDSALYLCASSLVPTTGGYTFGSGTRLTVV.